There are a few counts of the clone carrying this TCR beta chain. What it binds is unknown. The V gene's germline CDR1 is MDHEN and CDR2 SYDVKM. Trimming stripped 7 bases from V and 7 bases from J, with 11 bases between. The CDR3 totals 12 residues. This record belongs to a study of T cell responses to AZD1222 COVID-19 vaccine. The data were produced by immunoSEQ multiplex PCR, yet TCRdb's version contains in-frame clones alone and is incomplete. The table includes 95,000 to 150,000 clones, roughly nine tenths detected once. Whole-study results and caveats: CD4 TCRs covered the whole spike, strongest at regions 160-218 and 743-854. Spike-specific TCR breadth and depth rose after two AZD1222 doses. It was only after the peak T cell response that any repertoires were sampled. The reported proportion of spike-specific TCRs targeting unmutated variant regions was nearly half.

The TCR originated in an adult in good health. The specimen was peripheral blood, collected on day 0 of AZD1222 vaccination. This rearrangement joins TRBV28 to TRBJ1-5; D not resolved. The CDR3 DNA reads as TGTGCCAGCACGGGGATGGGGCAGCCCCAGCATTTT. This translates into CASTGMGQPQHF.